The 9 T cell receptor beta chains below were found in one sample sequenced in a study of T cell responses to AZD1222 COVID-19 vaccine. Profiling relied on immunoSEQ multiplex PCR, and the TCRdb table lists in-frame clones only, not all of them. Counted here are under 100,000 clones, 70% to 90% occurring once; the ten biggest clones make up roughly an eighth. This specimen consisted of peripheral blood, obtained 28 days after the second AZD1222 dose. These receptors were collected from an adult who received the AZD1222 COVID-19 vaccine.

The rearrangement links TRBV5-1 to TRBJ1-2; 10 bases align to TRBD1. The germline CDR1 and CDR2 sequences are SGHRS and YFSETQ. The CDR3 runs 15 residues. V lost 6 bases to trimming and J lost 6 bases; unmatched junction nucleotides: 11. The CDR3 coding sequence is TGCGCCAGCACCCCGGGACAGGGGCCCCAGGATGGCTACACCTTC. Translation: CASTPGQGPQDGYTF.

The chain recombines TRBV19 with TRBJ1-6; possibly TRBD1 for D (5 bases). The V end was cut by 5 bases, the J end by 10 bases, with 15 bases between. Germline V gene sequence: CDR1 LNHDA, CDR2 SQIVND (reference sequence). The CDR3 extends over 14 amino acids. CDR3 in DNA: TGTGCCAGTAGTGAGGGAGGGGTTGGATCACCCCTCCACTTT. It translates to CASSEGGVGSPLHF. Drawing the rest from reference TRBV19 and TRBJ1-6, the complete variable domain is DGGITQSPKYLFRKEGQNVTLSCEQNLNHDAMYWYRQDPGQGLRLIYYSQIVNDFQKGDIAEGYSVSREKKESFPLTVTSAQKNPTAFYLCASSEGGVGSPLHFGNGTRLTVT.

The chain has TRBV6-1 and TRBJ1-3; D unresolved. Germline-derived CDR1 and CDR2 are MNHNS and SASEGT. The CDR3 is made up of 15 amino acids. V lost 2 bases and J 0 bases, leaving 8 bases between the germline ends. This CDR3 reads CASSENIPSGNTIYF. In DNA form, the CDR3 reads TGTGCCAGCAGTGAAAATATCCCCTCTGGAAACACCATATATTTT.

This rearrangement joins TRBV10-3 to TRBJ2-3; D possibly matches TRBD1 or TRBD2 (6 bases each). V was clipped by 0 bases and J by 6 bases, with 13 bases between them. Germline CDR1 is ENHRY and CDR2 is SYGVKD. CDR3 size: 15 residues. This CDR3 reads CAISESTGAGDTQYF. The DNA for the CDR3 is TGTGCCATCAGTGAGTCGACGGGGGCCGGGGATACGCAGTATTTT.

J is TRBJ1-1 and V is TRBV5-6; D is ambiguous. Deletions cut 4 bases from V and 6 bases from J, with 19 bases between. This CDR3 spans 15 amino acids. Germline V lookup: CDR1 SGHDT, CDR2 YYEEEE. The CDR3 here is CASSLRRRSASEAFF. The CDR3, as DNA: TGTGCCAGCAGCCTAAGAAGAAGAAGTGCCTCTGAAGCTTTCTTT.

This chain uses TRBV3-1 (or the pseudogene TRBV3-2) with TRBJ1-1, with D hard to call. The CDR3 runs 13 residues. Trimming left V 2 bases short and J 1 base short, with 5 bases between. Germline values: CDR1 LGHDT, CDR2 YNNKEL (reference sequence). CDR3 loop: CASSQRRNTEAFF. DNA for the CDR3: TGTGCCAGCAGCCAACGGCGGAACACTGAAGCTTTCTTT.

The CDR3 nucleotides are TGTGCCAGCAGCTTAGGCGGGGGGACAACTTACGAGCAGTACGTC. This gives the protein CASSLGGGTTYEQYV. This chain links TRBV11-2 with TRBJ2-7; the match to TRBD2 covers 8 bases. V lost 1 base to trimming and J lost 4 bases; unmatched junction nucleotides: 6. Germline lookup yields CDR1 SGHAT and CDR2 FQNNGV. The CDR3 extends over 15 amino acids.

The sample holds a few counts of this clone. The gene calls are TRBV4-3 and TRBJ1-4, with D perhaps TRBD1 (5 bases). V was pared by 5 bases and J by 0 bases, with 13 bases between. Germline CDR1 LGHNA, CDR2 YSLEER. This CDR3 has 16 amino acids. In nucleotides, the CDR3 is TGCGCCAGCAGCTACGGGACCCCCGCAACTAATGAAAAACTGTTTTTT. Amino acid sequence: CASSYGTPATNEKLFF.

The V and J genes are TRBV7-2 and TRBJ1-1; D might be TRBD1 (5 bases). The germline gives CDR1 SGHTA, CDR2 FQGNSA. The germline V and J ends were trimmed by 0 bases and 1 base, with 9 bases remaining between them. This CDR3 has 15 residues. The CDR3: CASSLAGTQNTEAFF. CDR3 coding DNA: TGTGCCAGCAGCTTAGCAGGGACCCAGAACACTGAAGCTTTCTTT.